This T cell receptor beta chain was retrieved from a study of naive and memory T cell subsets. This clonotype was observed many times. Its antigen is as yet unknown. Ligated cDNA underwent four rounds of PCR with nested alpha and beta constant region primers and SP2. Alpha and beta constant region primers primed reverse transcription for blood and skin samples. TCRdb independently ran MiXCR on the 5' RACE reads; one entry per CDR3 protein. The profile covers about 48,000 distinct CDR3 sequences, with about 4.8% appearing a single time and roughly 0.8% taken by the ten largest. The CDR3 length is 15 residues. Germline CDR1 is LGHDT and CDR2 is YNNKEL (reference sequence). V lost 4 bases to trimming and J lost 1 base, with 12 bases between them. An oligonucleotide containing a UMI was ligated to the 3' end of TCR cDNA. Whole-blood samples were less than 3 ml of peripheral blood from healthy adult volunteers. Input was about 1 to 1,100 ng of DNase-treated total RNA without cell sorting.

Study-wide results and caveats: This RNA-based method may be sensitive to activation-related transcript changes.

The rearrangement links TRBV3-1 to TRBJ2-3, with a weak D call TRBD1 (6 bases). The clonotype originates from a female donor in good health. The CDR3 here is CASSPGTKGTDTQYF. The CDR3 DNA reads as TGTGCCAGCAGCCCAGGGACAAAGGGCACAGATACGCAGTATTTT.